The 20 T cell receptor beta chains below come from one sample, sequenced in a study of a mutant IDH1 vaccine in newly diagnosed glioma. The sample's time point: week 11, during vaccination. In every dose of vaccine, 300 ug of mutant IDH1 20-mer peptide was given alongside topical imiquimod. Their antigens remain unidentified. TCRdb keeps only in-frame clones here, not all; method: immunoSEQ multiplex PCR. The sample includes around 130,000 clones, about 82% of them seen just once. This specimen was PBMCs, taken from a glioma patient whose treatment included an IDH1 peptide vaccine. Every receptor here comes from a man in his forties with glioma.

This clone was detected only a few times. The chain carries TRBV14 and TRBJ2-2; 8 bases fit TRBD1. The CDR3 is 18 residues long. Germline trimming cut 0 bases from V and 2 bases from J; bases unmatched to any gene: 8. Germline CDR1 reads SGHDN; CDR2 reads FVKESK. CDR3 coding DNA: TGTGCCAGCAGCCAAGATTTTAGGACAGGGAAAAACACCGGGGAGCTGTTTTTT. As protein: CASSQDFRTGKNTGELFF.

This clone was seen at least ten times. The gene calls are TRBV28 and TRBJ2-7, with TRBD2 identical over 8 bases. The CDR3 runs to 14 residues. Trimming took 2 bases from V and 4 from J; bases not matched to a gene: 4. Germline V CDR1 and CDR2: MDHEN, SYDVKM. The CDR3 bases are TGTGCCAGCAGTTTACAGCGGGAGATTTACGAGCAGTACTTC. It is translated as CASSLQREIYEQYF.

The gene calls are TRBV19 and TRBJ2-3, with 7 bases aligning to TRBD2. Germline V gene data show CDR1 as LNHDA and CDR2 as SQIVND (reference sequence). V was pared by 5 bases and J by 3 bases, with 11 bases of the junction left unmatched. The CDR3 has 16 amino acids. CDR3 amino acids: CASSLLAGVLTDTQYF. DNA for the CDR3: TGTGCCAGTAGTCTCCTGGCGGGAGTGTTAACAGATACGCAGTATTTT.

This rearrangement joins TRBV19 to TRBJ2-3, with 8 bases matching TRBD1. Germline CDR1 reads LNHDA; CDR2 reads SQIVND (reference sequence). Trimming at V came to 5 bases and at J to 2 bases, leaving 9 bases not matched to a gene. The CDR3 has 16 residues. CDR3 amino acids: CASSSSRDRFTDTQYF. CDR3 in DNA: TGTGCCAGTAGTTCTTCCCGGGACAGGTTCACAGATACGCAGTATTTT. Based on the CDR3 plus reference TRBV19 and TRBJ2-3, the full variable domain is DGGITQSPKYLFRKEGQNVTLSCEQNLNHDAMYWYRQDPGQGLRLIYYSQIVNDFQKGDIAEGYSVSREKKESFPLTVTSAQKNPTAFYLCASSSSRDRFTDTQYFGPGTRLTVL.

The chain recombines TRBV2 with TRBJ1-2; possible D gene TRBD1, 6 bases. The CDR3 has 13 amino acids. Trimming took off 0 bases at V and 8 bases at J, with 10 bases between the two ends. Germline-derived CDR1 and CDR2 are SNHLY and FYNNEI. CDR3 in amino acids: CASSEAQGGGYTF. CDR3 DNA: TGTGCCAGCAGTGAAGCACAGGGTGGAGGCTACACCTTC.

The genes are TRBV29-1 and TRBJ1-2; D is uncertain. The CDR3 totals 13 residues. Per the germline V gene, CDR1 is SQVTM and CDR2 is ANQGSEA. V was clipped by 0 bases and J by 8 bases, with 13 bases between them. Written as DNA, the CDR3 is TGCAGCGTTGAAGATCGGCGGTTGAGGGGCTACACCTTC. Residues: CSVEDRRLRGYTF.

This clone appeared once. The CDR3 bases are TGCAGCGTCGGGGACCCTTGGGGCTATGGCTACACCTTC. This encodes CSVGDPWGYGYTF. This chain links TRBV29-1 with TRBJ1-2, with a weak D call TRBD1 (5 bases). V shed 6 bases and J shed 4 bases, with 15 bases lying between them. Germline loops: CDR1 SQVTM, CDR2 ANQGSEA. This CDR3 has 13 amino acids.

This chain joins TRBV7-9 and TRBJ2-2; 10 positions agree with TRBD2. The CDR3 loop spans 15 amino acids. V lost 5 bases, J lost 4 bases, and 4 bases stayed unmatched. CDR1 SEHNR and CDR2 FQNEAQ come from the germline V gene (reference sequence). The CDR3 loop is CASSMGLASTGELFF. The CDR3, as DNA: TGTGCCAGCAGCATGGGACTAGCGAGCACCGGGGAGCTGTTTTTT.

The chain has TRBV6-1 and TRBJ2-3, with 11 bases that match TRBD2. Germline V gene lookup returns CDR1 MNHNS and CDR2 SASEGT. The CDR3 has 18 residues. Losses at the gene ends were 1 base for V and 4 bases for J; bases not matched to a gene: 10. CDR3 sequence reads: CASSEGASLAGVADTQYF. The CDR3 DNA sequence: TGTGCCAGCAGTGAAGGGGCCTCACTAGCGGGAGTGGCAGATACGCAGTATTTT.

The gene calls are TRBV15 and TRBJ2-7; 12 bases align to TRBD1. V shed 0 bases, J shed 5 bases, and the junction held 11 bases outside the gene matches. The CDR3 consists of 18 residues. Germline assignment: CDR1 LNHNV and CDR2 YYDKDF (reference sequence). The CDR3 protein is CATSRDLRPGQGANEQYF. In DNA form, the CDR3 reads TGTGCCACCAGCAGAGATCTTCGACCGGGACAGGGGGCCAACGAGCAGTACTTC.

The chain has TRBV15 and TRBJ1-5, with D unresolved. The CDR3 is 14 amino acids. Germline V CDR1 and CDR2: LNHNV, YYDKDF (reference sequence). V shed 0 bases and J shed 0 bases, with 3 bases lying between them. The CDR3: CATSREDSNQPQHF. CDR3 DNA sequence: TGTGCCACCAGCAGAGAAGATAGCAATCAGCCCCAGCATTTT.

This rearrangement joins TRBV5-1 to TRBJ1-1, with D hard to call. CDR3 length equals 14 residues. Between the trimmed V and J ends, which lost 0 bases and 2 bases, there was a span of 8 bases. Germline V lookup: CDR1 SGHRS, CDR2 YFSETQ. CDR3 in DNA: TGCGCCAGCAGCTTGGTCGTGGGTAACACTGAAGCTTTCTTT. Translation: CASSLVVGNTEAFF.

The chain combines TRBV6-1 with TRBJ2-7, with D possibly matching TRBD1 (6 bases). V lost 3 bases and J 2 bases, leaving 23 bases between the germline ends. Germline assignment: CDR1 MNHNS and CDR2 SASEGT. The CDR3 loop spans 18 amino acids. CDR3 nucleotides: TGTGCCAGCAGTGATCTGCCCTCAGGGGCGTGGGGGACCTACGAGCAGTACTTC. It is translated as CASSDLPSGAWGTYEQYF.

J is TRBJ1-1 and V is TRBV5-5, with D unclear. This CDR3 contains 13 residues. Germline V gene data show CDR1 as SGHKS and CDR2 as YYEKEE (reference sequence). V gave up 1 base and J gave up 3 bases, with 7 bases separating them. In nucleotides, the CDR3 is TGTGCCAGCAGCTTGTTTAGGGACACTGAAGCTTTCTTT. It specifies CASSLFRDTEAFF.

The chain carries TRBV2 and TRBJ1-2; 8 bases align to TRBD1. The CDR3 is 15 amino acids. From germline, CDR1 is SNHLY and CDR2 FYNNEI. V was pared by 5 bases and J by 3 bases, with 8 bases of the junction left unmatched. The CDR3 is CASSQTGEYYYGYTF. Written as DNA, the CDR3 is TGTGCCAGCAGTCAGACAGGGGAGTATTACTATGGCTACACCTTC.

The V call is TRBV19, the J call TRBJ2-7, with D perhaps TRBD1 (5 bases). CDR1 and CDR2 from the germline V gene are LNHDA and SQIVND (reference sequence). CDR3 size: 12 residues. Deletions cut 6 bases from V and 5 bases from J, with 11 bases between. CDR3 amino acids: CASSSGYHEQYF. CDR3 DNA: TGTGCCAGTAGCTCAGGGTACCACGAGCAGTACTTC.

The rearrangement uses TRBV9 and TRBJ2-1; no firm D call. This CDR3 spans 14 amino acids. The germline V and J ends were trimmed by 1 base and 4 bases, with 9 bases remaining between them. Germline lookup yields CDR1 SGDLS and CDR2 YYNGEE. CDR3 amino acids: CASSVMDRYNEQFF. The CDR3 DNA reads TGTGCCAGCAGCGTAATGGATAGATACAATGAGCAGTTCTTC.

J is TRBJ1-2 and V is TRBV6-6, with TRBD1 matching 8 bases. The CDR3 is made up of 13 amino acids. Germline V gene data show CDR1 as MNHNY and CDR2 as SVGAGI (reference sequence). V shed 3 bases, J shed 8 bases, and the junction held 5 bases outside the gene matches. The CDR3, as DNA: TGTGCCAGCAGTTATTCAGGGGGCCAGGGCTACACCTTC. This sequence encodes CASSYSGGQGYTF.

The J gene is TRBJ2-1, the V gene TRBV6-6; 8 nucleotides match TRBD1. This CDR3 contains 14 residues. Unmatched junction bases numbered 4, after V lost 2 bases and J lost 7 bases. The germline V gene encodes CDR1 MNHNY and CDR2 SVGAGI (reference sequence). The CDR3 is CASSYRDRRNEQFF. CDR3 DNA: TGTGCCAGCAGTTACCGGGACAGGCGGAATGAGCAGTTCTTC.

CDR3 DNA sequence: TGTGCCAGCAGAAGGGGGTTCATGAACACTGAAGCTTTCTTT. Translating gives CASRRGFMNTEAFF. V usage is TRBV14 and J usage is TRBJ1-1, with TRBD1 as a possible D gene (6 bases). Germline CDR1 SGHDN, CDR2 FVKESK. V was clipped by 6 bases and J by 0 bases, with 11 bases between them. The CDR3 runs to 14 residues. The variable domain in full, completed from reference TRBV14 and TRBJ1-1, reads EAGVTQFPSHSVIEKGQTVTLRCDPISGHDNLYWYRRVMGKEIKFLLHFVKESKQDESGMPNNRFLAERTGGTYSTLKVQPAELEDSGVYFCASRRGFMNTEAFFGQGTRLTVV.